This TCR beta chain is from a study of T cell changes during pregnancy in multiple sclerosis. This table comes from immunoSEQ multiplex PCR, and its TCRdb copy is limited to in-frame clones, with some not included. The data contain 130,000 or so clones, about 95% of them singletons. Unmatched junction bases numbered 4, after V lost 2 bases and J lost 3 bases. CDR3 length equals 15 residues. CDR1 and CDR2 from the germline V gene are SNHLY and FYNNEI. The receptor's source is a female donor with multiple sclerosis, enrolled in a pregnancy study. The chain carries TRBV2 and TRBJ2-1, with 7 nucleotides matching TRBD2. The sample consisted of peripheral blood, taken after pregnancy. CDR3 sequence (DNA): TGTGCCAGCAGTGAAAGGCTAGCGGTCTACAATGAGCAGTTCTTC. It specifies CASSERLAVYNEQFF.